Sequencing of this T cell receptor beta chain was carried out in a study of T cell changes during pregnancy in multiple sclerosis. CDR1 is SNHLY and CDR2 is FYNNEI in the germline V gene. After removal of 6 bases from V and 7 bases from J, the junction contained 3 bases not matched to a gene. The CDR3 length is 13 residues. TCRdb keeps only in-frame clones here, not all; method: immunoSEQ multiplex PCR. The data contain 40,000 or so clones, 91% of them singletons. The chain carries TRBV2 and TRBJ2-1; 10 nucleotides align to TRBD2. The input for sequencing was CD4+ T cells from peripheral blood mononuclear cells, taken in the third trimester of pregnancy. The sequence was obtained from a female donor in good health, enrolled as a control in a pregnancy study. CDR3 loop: CASRLAGLNEQFF. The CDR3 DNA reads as TGTGCCAGCAGACTAGCGGGGTTGAATGAGCAGTTCTTC.